This T cell receptor beta chain was documented in a study of vaccination and CD4 T cells after COVID-19. Turning to the study itself: There were six male and four female convalescents, and two of them were Hispanic. Stimulation used overlapping spike peptides from SARS-CoV-2, HCoV-NL63, HCoV-OC43 and HCoV-229E.

V lost 7 bases and J lost 0; bases outside the gene matches: 9. Germline lookup yields CDR1 MNHNS and CDR2 SASEGT. The CDR3 extends over 16 amino acids. Cultured CD4+ T-cell DNA underwent Oncomine TCR Beta short-read sequencing. TCRdb called the PCR reads again in MiXCR, with one record for every CDR3 protein. The table lists about 21,000 distinct CDR3 sequences, around half of them singletons. Treatment specified: approximately 9-day PBMC culture with coronavirus spike peptide pools or control peptides (ViraFEST assay). Every positive PCR date fell between March and December 2020, earlier than the US Alpha, Beta and Delta variants. The authors replaced half the medium with fresh IL-2 medium on days 3 and 7. Comment on this clonotype: Its antigen is as yet unknown.

The chain carries TRBV6-1 and TRBJ2-1, with 7 bases aligning to TRBD2. The sample was CD4+ T cells from blood, cultured in vitro. This TCR derives from a human donor who had recovered from COVID-19. The CDR3 spells CASTPLAVSSYNEQFF. For the CDR3, the DNA is TGTGCCAGCACACCTCTAGCGGTAAGCTCCTACAATGAGCAGTTCTTC.